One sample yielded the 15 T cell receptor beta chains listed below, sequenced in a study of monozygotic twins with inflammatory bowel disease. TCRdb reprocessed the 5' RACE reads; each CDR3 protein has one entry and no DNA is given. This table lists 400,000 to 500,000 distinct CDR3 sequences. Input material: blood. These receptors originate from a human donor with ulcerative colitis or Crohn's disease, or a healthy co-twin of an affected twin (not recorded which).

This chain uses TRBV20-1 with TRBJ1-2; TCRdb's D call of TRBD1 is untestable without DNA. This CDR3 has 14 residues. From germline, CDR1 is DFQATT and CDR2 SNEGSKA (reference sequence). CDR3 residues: CSAQPGQDYYGYTF.

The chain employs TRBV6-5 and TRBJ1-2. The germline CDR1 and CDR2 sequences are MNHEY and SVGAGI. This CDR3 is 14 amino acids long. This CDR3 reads CASSYRGGREGYTF.

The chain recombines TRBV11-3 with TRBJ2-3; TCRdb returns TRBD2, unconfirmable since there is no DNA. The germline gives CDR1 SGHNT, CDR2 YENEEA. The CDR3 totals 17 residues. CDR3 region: CASSRRSDGTRKDTQYF.

The CDR3 sequence: CASSFQGGELFF. The rearrangement links TRBV7-2 to TRBJ2-2; the TCRdb D gene call, TRBD1, has no DNA to confirm it. Germline V gene lookup returns CDR1 SGHTA and CDR2 FQGNSA. This CDR3 is built from 12 residues.

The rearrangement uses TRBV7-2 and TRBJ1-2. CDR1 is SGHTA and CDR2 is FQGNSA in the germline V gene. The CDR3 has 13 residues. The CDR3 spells CASSSFGPYGYTF.

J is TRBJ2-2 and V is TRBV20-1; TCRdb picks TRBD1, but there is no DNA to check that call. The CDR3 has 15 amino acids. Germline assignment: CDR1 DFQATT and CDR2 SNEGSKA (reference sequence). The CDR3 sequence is CSARLPGANFGELFF.

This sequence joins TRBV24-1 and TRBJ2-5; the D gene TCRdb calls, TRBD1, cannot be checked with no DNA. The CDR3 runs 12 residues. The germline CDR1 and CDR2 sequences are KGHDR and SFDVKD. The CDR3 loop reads CATKDSQETQYF.

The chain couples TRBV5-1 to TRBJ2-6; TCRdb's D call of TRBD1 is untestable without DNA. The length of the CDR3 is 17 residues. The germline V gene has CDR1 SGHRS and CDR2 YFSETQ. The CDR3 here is CASGTGQGFTGANVLTF. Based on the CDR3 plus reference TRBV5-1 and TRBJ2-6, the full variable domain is KAGVTQTPRYLIKTRGQQVTLSCSPISGHRSVSWYQQTPGQGLQFLFEYFSETQRNKGNFPGRFSGRQFSNSRSEMNVSTLELGDSALYLCASGTGQGFTGANVLTFGAGSRLTVL.

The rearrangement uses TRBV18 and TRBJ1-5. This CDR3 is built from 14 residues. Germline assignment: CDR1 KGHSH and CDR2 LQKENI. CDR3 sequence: CASSPRRDNQPQHF.

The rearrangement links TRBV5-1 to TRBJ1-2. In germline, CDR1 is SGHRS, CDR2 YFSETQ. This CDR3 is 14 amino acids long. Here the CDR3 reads CASSPGTPVYGYTF.

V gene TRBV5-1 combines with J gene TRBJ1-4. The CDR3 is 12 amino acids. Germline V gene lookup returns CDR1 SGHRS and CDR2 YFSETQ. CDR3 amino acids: CANLGSGEKLFF.

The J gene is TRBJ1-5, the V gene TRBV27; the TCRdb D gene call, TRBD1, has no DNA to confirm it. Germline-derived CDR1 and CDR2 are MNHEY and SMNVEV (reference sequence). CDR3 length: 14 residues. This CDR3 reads CASSLDRINQPQHF.

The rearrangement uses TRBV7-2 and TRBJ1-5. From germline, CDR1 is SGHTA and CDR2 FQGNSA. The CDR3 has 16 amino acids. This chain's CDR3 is CASSLEGTNSNQPQHF.

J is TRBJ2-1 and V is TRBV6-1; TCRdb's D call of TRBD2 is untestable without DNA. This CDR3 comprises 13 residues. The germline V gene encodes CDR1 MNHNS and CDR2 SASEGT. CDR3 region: CASRLAGGDEQFF.

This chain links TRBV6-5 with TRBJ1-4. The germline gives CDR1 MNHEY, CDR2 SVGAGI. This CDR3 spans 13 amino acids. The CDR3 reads CASSYSIGEKLFF.